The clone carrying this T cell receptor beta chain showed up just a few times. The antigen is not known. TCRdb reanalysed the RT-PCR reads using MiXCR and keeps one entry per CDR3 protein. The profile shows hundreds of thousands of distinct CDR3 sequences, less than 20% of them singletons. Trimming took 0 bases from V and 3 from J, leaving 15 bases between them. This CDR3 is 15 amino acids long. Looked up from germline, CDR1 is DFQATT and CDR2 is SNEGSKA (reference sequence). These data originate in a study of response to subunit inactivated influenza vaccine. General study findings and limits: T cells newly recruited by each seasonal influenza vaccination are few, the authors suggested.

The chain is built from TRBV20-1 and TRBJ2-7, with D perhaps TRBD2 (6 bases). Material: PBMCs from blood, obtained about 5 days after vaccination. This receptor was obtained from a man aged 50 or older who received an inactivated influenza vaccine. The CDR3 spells CSARDPGLGYYEQYF. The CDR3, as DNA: TGCAGTGCTAGAGACCCGGGACTCGGCTACTACGAGCAGTACTTC.